The 17 T cell receptor beta chains presented below share a single source sample, sequenced in a study of blood T cell repertoires in COVID-19. Clones were sequenced by immunoSEQ multiplex PCR, and TCRdb holds only the in-frame ones, with some missing. The table lists hundreds of thousands of clones, 65% to 90% of them singletons. The sample taken for sequencing was PBMCs or T cells enriched from blood (not recorded which). The source is a man aged 40-49 years who had recovered from COVID-19.

The chain is built from TRBV4-3 and TRBJ1-4; TRBD1 is a possible D gene (5 bases). Trimming removed 5 bases at V and 5 bases at J, with 18 bases between. The CDR3 runs 16 residues. Germline V gene sequence: CDR1 LGHNA, CDR2 YSLEER. DNA of the CDR3: TGCGCCAGCAGCAAAAATCAGGGCAGCCCAAATGAAAAACTGTTTTTT. Its translation is CASSKNQGSPNEKLFF.

The rearrangement uses TRBV7-2 and TRBJ1-4; tentative D call: TRBD1 (5 bases). V was clipped by 1 base and J by 7 bases, with 13 bases between them. There are 15 residues in the CDR3. CDR1 is SGHTA, CDR2 FQGNSA, per germline. This chain's CDR3 is CASSLVRELGEKLFF. Written as DNA, the CDR3 is TGTGCCAGCAGCTTAGTCAGGGAACTCGGTGAAAAACTGTTTTTT.

This CDR3 is CASSLAGSETQYF. The CDR3 DNA follows: TGTGCCAGCAGTTTGGCGGGGAGTGAGACCCAGTACTTC. V is TRBV12-3 or TRBV12-4 and J is TRBJ2-5; tentatively, D is TRBD2 (6 bases). Deletions cut 3 bases from V and 5 bases from J, with 10 bases between. This CDR3 contains 13 residues.

V usage is TRBV29-1 and J usage is TRBJ2-1, with a weak D call TRBD2 (6 bases). The CDR3 consists of 15 residues. The germline CDR1 and CDR2 sequences are SQVTM and ANQGSEA. Trimming left V 4 bases short and J 3 bases short, with 16 bases between. CDR3 bases: TGCAGCGTTGGTGGTCCTGCGGGAAACTACAATGAGCAGTTCTTC. Protein product: CSVGGPAGNYNEQFF.

The J gene is TRBJ2-2, the V gene TRBV11-2; 9 bases agree with TRBD2. Germline-derived CDR1 and CDR2 are SGHAT and FQNNGV. V lost 2 bases to trimming and J lost 7 bases; unmatched junction nucleotides: 5. There are 15 residues in the CDR3. CDR3 DNA sequence: TGTGCCAGCAGCTTACCTAGCGGGACGGTCGGGGAGCTGTTTTTT. This encodes CASSLPSGTVGELFF.

This sequence joins TRBV5-1 and TRBJ2-1, with 9 bases aligning to TRBD2. CDR3 size: 15 residues. CDR1 is SGHRS and CDR2 is YFSETQ in the germline V gene. Germline trimming cut 0 bases from V and 7 bases from J; bases unmatched to any gene: 5. The CDR3 region is CASSLGASGANEQFF. CDR3 nucleotide sequence: TGCGCCAGCAGCTTGGGAGCTAGCGGGGCTAATGAGCAGTTCTTC.

This clone was counted a few times. V gene TRBV18 combines with J gene TRBJ2-2; TRBD1 is a possible D gene (6 bases). Per the germline V gene, CDR1 is KGHSH and CDR2 is LQKENI. This CDR3 spans 15 amino acids. The V and J ends lost 6 bases and 2 bases respectively, with 13 bases between them. CDR3 coding DNA: TGTGCCAGCTCTTCTCAGGGGTCTAACACCGGGGAGCTGTTTTTT. Amino acids: CASSSQGSNTGELFF.

The rearrangement links TRBV11-2 to TRBJ1-2, with D possibly being TRBD1 (6 bases). The CDR3 is made up of 14 amino acids. Germline V lookup: CDR1 SGHAT, CDR2 FQNNGV. V lost 5 bases and J 3 bases, leaving 13 bases between the germline ends. The CDR3 loop reads CASSLRQADYGYTF. As DNA, the CDR3 is TGTGCCAGCAGCCTCCGACAGGCGGACTATGGCTACACCTTC.

The rearrangement uses TRBV30 and TRBJ2-7, with 12 bases identical to TRBD1. Looked up from germline, CDR1 is GTSNPN and CDR2 is SVGIG (reference sequence). The CDR3 covers 15 residues. Trimming took 2 bases from V and 4 from J; bases not matched to a gene: 6. Here the CDR3 reads CAWSRGTGGLYEQYF. Here the CDR3 DNA reads TGTGCCTGGAGTAGGGGGACAGGGGGCTTATACGAGCAGTACTTC.

The chain has TRBV28 and TRBJ2-3; 10 bases align to TRBD2. Germline assignment: CDR1 MDHEN and CDR2 SYDVKM. CDR3 length: 14 residues. The V gene end was trimmed by 3 bases and the J gene end by 5 bases; junction bases not matched to a gene: 2. The CDR3 region has the DNA TGTGCCAGCAGTTTTAGCGGGAGGCAAGATACGCAGTATTTT. Translating it yields CASSFSGRQDTQYF.

The chain employs TRBV10-2 and TRBJ1-2; possible D gene TRBD1, 5 bases. The V end lost 7 bases, the J end lost 4 bases, and 13 bases lay between the germline ends. Germline CDR1 is WSHSY and CDR2 is SAAADI. The CDR3 spans 13 residues. CDR3 nucleotide sequence: TGCGCCAGCACCGGGGAGGGGATCTATGGCTACACCTTC. It yields the protein CASTGEGIYGYTF.

By sample fraction, this clone is large. The V gene is TRBV14, the J gene TRBJ2-7; 12 bases map to TRBD2. CDR3 length: 15 residues. V lost 5 bases, J lost 4 bases, and 6 bases stayed unmatched. Germline-derived CDR1 and CDR2 are SGHDN and FVKESK. The CDR3 DNA is TGTGCCAGCAGCTTACTAGCGGGAGGTCCTTACGAGCAGTACTTC. It encodes CASSLLAGGPYEQYF.

The chain joins TRBV29-1 to TRBJ1-5; D unclear. The V end lost 6 bases, the J end lost 0 bases, and 9 bases lay between the germline ends. The length of the CDR3 is 13 residues. The germline V gene encodes CDR1 SQVTM and CDR2 ANQGSEA. This CDR3 is CSVEASSNQPQHF. The CDR3 DNA reads as TGCAGCGTGGAGGCCAGTAGCAATCAGCCCCAGCATTTT.

There are a few counts of this clone. V is TRBV30 and J is TRBJ2-3, with TRBD2 identical over 8 bases. Per germline, CDR1 GTSNPN and CDR2 SVGIG (reference sequence). This CDR3 contains 13 residues. Trimming removed 0 bases from V and 4 bases from J; junction bases left unmatched: 0. This chain's CDR3 is CAWSVAGADTQYF. The DNA of the CDR3 is TGTGCCTGGAGTGTAGCGGGGGCAGATACGCAGTATTTT.

The gene calls are TRBV5-1 and TRBJ1-1; 12 bases are shared with TRBD1. V gave up 1 base and J gave up 9 bases; unmatched junction bases: 7. Germline V gene sequence: CDR1 SGHRS, CDR2 YFSETQ. The CDR3 loop spans 15 amino acids. The CDR3 coding sequence is TGCGCCAGCAGCTTGTCGGGACAGGGGGCCCGTAAAGCTTTCTTT. Translated: CASSLSGQGARKAFF.

The chain uses TRBV30 and TRBJ2-7, with 8 nucleotides matching TRBD2. V shed 7 bases, J shed 2 bases, and the junction held 7 bases outside the gene matches. The CDR3 is made up of 13 amino acids. The V gene's germline CDR1 is GTSNPN and CDR2 SVGIG (reference sequence). The CDR3 nucleotides read TGTGCCTACCGTGTAGCGGGGACCTACGAGCAGTACTTC. This translates into CAYRVAGTYEQYF. Full variable domain (remainder filled in from reference TRBV30 and TRBJ2-7): SQTIHQWPATLVQPVGSPLSLECTVEGTSNPNLYWYRQAAGRGLQLLFYSVGIGQISSEVPQNLSASRPQDRQFILSSKKLLLSDSGFYLCAYRVAGTYEQYFGPGTRLTVT.

The genes are TRBV5-4 and TRBJ1-4, with 7 nucleotides matching TRBD1. With V trimmed by 5 bases and J by 7 bases, 11 bases remained unmatched. Germline loops: CDR1 SGHNT, CDR2 YYREEE (reference sequence). The CDR3 is 15 residues long. CDR3 sequence: CASRDRSAPSEKLFF. DNA of the CDR3: TGTGCCAGCAGGGACAGGTCAGCCCCTAGTGAAAAACTGTTTTTT. Supplemented by reference TRBV5-4 and TRBJ1-4, the full variable domain reads ETGVTQSPTHLIKTRGQQVTLRCSSQSGHNTVSWYQQALGQGPQFIFQYYREEENGRGNFPPRFSGLQFPNYSSELNVNALELDDSALYLCASRDRSAPSEKLFFGSGTQLSVL.